This note documents a single TCR beta chain sequence. In the original analysis: How many nucleated cells were present was estimated from reference gene primer amplification. Assay used: immunoSEQ multiplex PCR; TCRdb lists only in-frame clones, some missing. V and J calls and clone size are as listed in that table; D and trimming were resolved from the DNA. The table lists fewer than 300,000 clones, about nine tenths of them singletons. This sample stems from a study of blood T cell repertoires in COVID-19. Study details: T cells, B-cell-depleted T cells, or PBMCs provided the cDNA or gDNA that served as material.

Participants were placed into cohorts based on the clinical history they reported. Sequencing was carried out using PBMCs or T cells enriched from blood (not recorded which). This sequence originates from a man younger than 30 who had recovered from COVID-19.

In DNA form, the CDR3 reads TGTGCCAGCAGTGCCAACAGGGGGCTGGAAAAACTGTTTTTT. It translates to CASSANRGLEKLFF. The chain is built from TRBV2 and TRBJ1-4; 9 positions match TRBD1. CDR1 SNHLY and CDR2 FYNNEI come from the germline V gene. V trimming: 4 bases; J trimming: 8 bases; junction bases outside the gene matches: 5. CDR3 size: 14 residues.